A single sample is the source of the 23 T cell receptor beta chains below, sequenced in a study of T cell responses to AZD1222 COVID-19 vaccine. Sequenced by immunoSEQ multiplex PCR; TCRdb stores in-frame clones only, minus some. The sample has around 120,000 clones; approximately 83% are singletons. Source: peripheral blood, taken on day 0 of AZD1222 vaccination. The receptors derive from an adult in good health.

CDR3 nucleotides: TGTGCCAGCAGCCTTATTGATTTAGGAGAAAATGAAAAACTGTTTTTT. It yields the protein CASSLIDLGENEKLFF. This sequence joins TRBV3-1 (or the pseudogene TRBV3-2) and TRBJ1-4; unclear D gene. The germline CDR1 and CDR2 sequences are LGHDT and YNNKEL (reference sequence). This CDR3 is built from 16 residues. Trimming cost V 4 bases and J 5 bases, with 17 bases left between them.

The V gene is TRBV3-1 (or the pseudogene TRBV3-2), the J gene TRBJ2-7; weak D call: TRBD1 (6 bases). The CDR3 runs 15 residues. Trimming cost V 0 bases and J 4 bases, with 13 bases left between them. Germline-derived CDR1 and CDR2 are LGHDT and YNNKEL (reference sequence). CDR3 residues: CASSQDDRPLYEQYF. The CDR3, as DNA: TGTGCCAGCAGCCAAGACGACAGGCCACTTTACGAGCAGTACTTC.

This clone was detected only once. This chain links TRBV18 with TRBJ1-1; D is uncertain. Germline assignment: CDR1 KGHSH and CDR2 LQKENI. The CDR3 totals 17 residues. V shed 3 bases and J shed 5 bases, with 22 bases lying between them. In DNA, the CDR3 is TGTGCCAGCTCACCGACGGACCCTGCTAGTGCAACGACTGAAGCTTTCTTT. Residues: CASSPTDPASATTEAFF.

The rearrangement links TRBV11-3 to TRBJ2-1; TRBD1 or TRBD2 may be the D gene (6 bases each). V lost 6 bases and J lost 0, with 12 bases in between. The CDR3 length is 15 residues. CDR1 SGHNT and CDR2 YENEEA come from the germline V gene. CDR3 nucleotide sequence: TGTGCCAGCAGGCAAGGGGGGAGCTCCTACAATGAGCAGTTCTTC. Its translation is CASRQGGSSYNEQFF. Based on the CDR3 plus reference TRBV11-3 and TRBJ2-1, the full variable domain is EAGVVQSPRYKIIEKKQPVAFWCNPISGHNTLYWYLQNLGQGPELLIRYENEEAVDDSQLPKDRFSAERLKGVDSTLKIQPAELGDSAVYLCASRQGGSSYNEQFFGPGTRLTVL.

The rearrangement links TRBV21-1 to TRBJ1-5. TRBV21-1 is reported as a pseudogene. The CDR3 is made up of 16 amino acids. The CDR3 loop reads CASSKDHAGTHQPQHF. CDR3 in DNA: TGTGCCAGCAGCAAAGACCATGCAGGGACCCATCAGCCCCAGCATTTT.

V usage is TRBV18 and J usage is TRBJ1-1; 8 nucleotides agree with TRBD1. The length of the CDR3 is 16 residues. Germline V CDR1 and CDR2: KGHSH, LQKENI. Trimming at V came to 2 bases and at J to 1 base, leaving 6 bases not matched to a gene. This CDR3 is CASSPKDRGRNTEAFF. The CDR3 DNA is TGTGCCAGCTCACCAAAAGACAGGGGAAGGAACACTGAAGCTTTCTTT.

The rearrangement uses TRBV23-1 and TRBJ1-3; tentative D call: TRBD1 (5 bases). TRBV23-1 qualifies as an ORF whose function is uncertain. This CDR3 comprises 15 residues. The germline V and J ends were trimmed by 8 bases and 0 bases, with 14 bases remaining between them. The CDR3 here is CASPGQGPSGNTIYF. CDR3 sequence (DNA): TGCGCCAGCCCAGGGCAGGGCCCCTCTGGAAACACCATATATTTT.

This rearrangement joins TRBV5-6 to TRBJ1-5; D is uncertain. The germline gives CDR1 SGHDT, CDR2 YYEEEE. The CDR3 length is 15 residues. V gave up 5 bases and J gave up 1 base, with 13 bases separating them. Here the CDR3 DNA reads TGTGCCAGCAGTTACAACCGAGGCAGCAATCAGCCCCAGCATTTT. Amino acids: CASSYNRGSNQPQHF.

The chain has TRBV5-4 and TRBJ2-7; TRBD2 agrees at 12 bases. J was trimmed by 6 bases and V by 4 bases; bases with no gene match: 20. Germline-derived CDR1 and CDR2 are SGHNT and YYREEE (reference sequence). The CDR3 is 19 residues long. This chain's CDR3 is CASSAGGLAGGPGLSEQYF. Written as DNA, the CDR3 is TGTGCCAGCAGCGCCGGTGGGCTAGCGGGAGGGCCGGGCCTTAGCGAGCAGTACTTC.

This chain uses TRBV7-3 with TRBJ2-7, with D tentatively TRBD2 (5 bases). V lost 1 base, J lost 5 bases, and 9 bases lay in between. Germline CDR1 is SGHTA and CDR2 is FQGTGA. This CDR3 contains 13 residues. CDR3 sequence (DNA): TGTGCCAGCAGCTTAAAGAACGGGAACGAGCAGTACTTC. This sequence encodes CASSLKNGNEQYF.

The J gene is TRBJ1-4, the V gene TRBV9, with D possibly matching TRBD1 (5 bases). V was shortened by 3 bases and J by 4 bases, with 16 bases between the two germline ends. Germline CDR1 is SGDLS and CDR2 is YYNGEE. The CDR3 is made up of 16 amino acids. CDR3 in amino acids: CASSARGAGLNEKLFF. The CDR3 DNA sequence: TGTGCCAGCAGCGCAAGAGGGGCGGGCCTTAATGAAAAACTGTTTTTT. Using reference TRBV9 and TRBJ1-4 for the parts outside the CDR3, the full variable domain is DSGVTQTPKHLITATGQRVTLRCSPRSGDLSVYWYQQSLDQGLQFLIQYYNGEERAKGNILERFSAQQFPDLHSELNLSSLELGDSALYFCASSARGAGLNEKLFFGSGTQLSVL.

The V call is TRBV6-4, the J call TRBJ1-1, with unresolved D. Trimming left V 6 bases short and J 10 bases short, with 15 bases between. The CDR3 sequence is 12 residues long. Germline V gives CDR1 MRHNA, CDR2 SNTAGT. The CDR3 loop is CASSPGGARAFF. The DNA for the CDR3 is TGTGCCAGCAGCCCCGGAGGTGCACGAGCTTTCTTT.

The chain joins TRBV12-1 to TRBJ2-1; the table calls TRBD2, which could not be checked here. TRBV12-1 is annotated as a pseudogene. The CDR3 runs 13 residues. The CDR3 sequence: CASSSLRVNEQFF. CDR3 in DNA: TGTGCCAGCAGCTCCCTGAGGGTAAATGAGCAGTTCTTC.

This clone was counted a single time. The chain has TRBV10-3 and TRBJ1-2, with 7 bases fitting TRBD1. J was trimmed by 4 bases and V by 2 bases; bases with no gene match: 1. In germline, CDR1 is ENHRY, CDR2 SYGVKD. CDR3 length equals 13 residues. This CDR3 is CAISEQGGYGYTF. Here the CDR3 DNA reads TGTGCCATCAGTGAGCAGGGGGGCTATGGCTACACCTTC.

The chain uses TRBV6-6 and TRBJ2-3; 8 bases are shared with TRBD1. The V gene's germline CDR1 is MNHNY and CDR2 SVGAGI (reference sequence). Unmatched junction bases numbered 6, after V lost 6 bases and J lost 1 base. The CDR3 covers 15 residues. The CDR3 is CASRPTGQGTDTQYF. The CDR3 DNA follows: TGTGCCAGCAGACCAACGGGACAGGGCACAGATACGCAGTATTTT.

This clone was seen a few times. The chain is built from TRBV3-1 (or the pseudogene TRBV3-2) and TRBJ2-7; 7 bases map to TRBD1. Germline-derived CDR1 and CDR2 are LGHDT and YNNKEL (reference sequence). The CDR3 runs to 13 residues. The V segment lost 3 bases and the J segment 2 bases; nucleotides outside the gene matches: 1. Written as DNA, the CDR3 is TGTGCCAGCAGCCATGGGACAGCCTACGAGCAGTACTTC. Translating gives CASSHGTAYEQYF.

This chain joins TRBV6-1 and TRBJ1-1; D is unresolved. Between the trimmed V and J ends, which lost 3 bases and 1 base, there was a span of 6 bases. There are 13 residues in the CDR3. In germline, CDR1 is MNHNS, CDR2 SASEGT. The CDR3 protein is CASSEQKNTEAFF. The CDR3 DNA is TGTGCCAGCAGTGAGCAGAAGAACACTGAAGCTTTCTTT.

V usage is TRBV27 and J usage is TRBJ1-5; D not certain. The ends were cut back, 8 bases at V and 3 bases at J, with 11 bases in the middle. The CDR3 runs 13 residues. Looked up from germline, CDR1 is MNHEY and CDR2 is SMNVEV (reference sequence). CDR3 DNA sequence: TGTGCCAGCCGGCTACGGCCCAATCAGCCCCAGCATTTT. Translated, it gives CASRLRPNQPQHF.

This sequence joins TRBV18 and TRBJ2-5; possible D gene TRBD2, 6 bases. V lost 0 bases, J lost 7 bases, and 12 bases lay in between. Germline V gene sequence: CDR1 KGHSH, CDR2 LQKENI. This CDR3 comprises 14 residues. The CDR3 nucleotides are TGTGCCAGCTCACCACCCAGGGTGGAGGGGACCCAGTACTTC. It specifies CASSPPRVEGTQYF.

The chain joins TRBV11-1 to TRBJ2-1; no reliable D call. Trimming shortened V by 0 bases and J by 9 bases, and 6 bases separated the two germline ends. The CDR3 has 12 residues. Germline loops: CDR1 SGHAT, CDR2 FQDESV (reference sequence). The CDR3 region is CASSLASGEQFF. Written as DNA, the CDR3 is TGTGCCAGCAGCTTAGCTTCGGGTGAGCAGTTCTTC. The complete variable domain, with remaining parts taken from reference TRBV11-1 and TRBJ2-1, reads EAEVAQSPRYKITEKSQAVAFWCDPISGHATLYWYRQILGQGPELLVQFQDESVVDDSQLPKDRFSAERLKGVDSTLKIQPAELGDSAMYLCASSLASGEQFFGPGTRLTVL.

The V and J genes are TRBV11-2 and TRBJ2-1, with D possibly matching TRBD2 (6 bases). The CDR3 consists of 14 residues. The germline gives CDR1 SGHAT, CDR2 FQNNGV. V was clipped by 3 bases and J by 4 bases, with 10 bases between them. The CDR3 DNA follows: TGTGCCAGCAGCTTCGGGAGTAAGTACAATGAGCAGTTCTTC. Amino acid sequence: CASSFGSKYNEQFF.

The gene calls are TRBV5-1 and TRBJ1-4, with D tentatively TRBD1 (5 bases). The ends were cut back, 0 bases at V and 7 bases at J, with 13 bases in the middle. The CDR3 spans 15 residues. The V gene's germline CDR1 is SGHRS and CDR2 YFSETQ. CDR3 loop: CASSLEPGRIEKLFF. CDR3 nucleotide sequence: TGCGCCAGCAGCTTGGAGCCAGGGAGGATTGAAAAACTGTTTTTT. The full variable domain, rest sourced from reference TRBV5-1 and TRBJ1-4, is KAGVTQTPRYLIKTRGQQVTLSCSPISGHRSVSWYQQTPGQGLQFLFEYFSETQRNKGNFPGRFSGRQFSNSRSEMNVSTLELGDSALYLCASSLEPGRIEKLFFGSGTQLSVL.

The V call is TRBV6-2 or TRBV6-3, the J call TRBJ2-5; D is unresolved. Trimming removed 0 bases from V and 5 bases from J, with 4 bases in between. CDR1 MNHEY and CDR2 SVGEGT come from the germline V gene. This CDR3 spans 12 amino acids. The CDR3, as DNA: TGTGCCAGCAGTTACTCCCCGGAGACCCAGTACTTC. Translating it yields CASSYSPETQYF.